One and the same sample provided the 27 T cell receptor beta chains below, sequenced in a study of post-analysis software for immune sequencing data. Built from TCR beta cDNA, the libraries had unique molecular identifiers in them. TCRdb independently ran MiXCR on the PCR reads; one entry per CDR3 protein. The table shows 450,000 to 700,000 distinct CDR3 sequences, with 44% occurring only once. Study-wide results and limits: Controls had lower frequencies than patients of a handful of TRBV segments, which included TRBV5-6, TRBV5-1 and TRBV20-1.

These receptors have no identified antigens. The source material was blood. Receptor source: a girl aged 5-17 years with multiple sclerosis.

This clonotype was recorded once. The chain is built from TRBV29-1 and TRBJ2-4; D call uncertain. V was trimmed by 8 bases and J by 0 bases, leaving 11 bases between them. The CDR3 contains 13 residues. Germline lookup yields CDR1 SQVTM and CDR2 ANQGSEA. This CDR3 reads CSFLSVAKNIQYF. In DNA, the CDR3 is TGCAGCTTCCTTTCTGTAGCCAAAAACATTCAGTACTTC.

This clonotype was found a few times. The genes are TRBV6-2 or TRBV6-3 and TRBJ1-2; TRBD1 agrees at 12 bases. V was clipped by 6 bases and J by 5 bases; unmatched bases: 4. This CDR3 is built from 14 residues. The germline gives CDR1 MNHEY, CDR2 SVGEGT. The CDR3 sequence: CASRPGQGAYGYTF. The DNA of the CDR3 is TGTGCCAGCAGACCGGGACAGGGGGCTTATGGCTACACCTTC.

This clonotype was counted a few times. The chain couples TRBV12-3 or TRBV12-4 to TRBJ1-2; tentatively, D is TRBD1 (5 bases). CDR3 length: 14 amino acids. Trimming shortened V by 4 bases and J by 4 bases, and 13 bases separated the two germline ends. CDR3 in DNA: TGTGCCAGCAGTTACGGCAGGGACGGCTATGGCTACACCTTC. Its protein is CASSYGRDGYGYTF.

The chain employs TRBV6-2 or TRBV6-3 and TRBJ2-3; TRBD2 is a possible D gene (6 bases). CDR1 and CDR2 (germline): MNHEY, SVGEGT. The CDR3 is 16 amino acids. Trimming stripped 5 bases from V and 0 bases from J, with 15 bases between. CDR3 nucleotides: TGTGCCAGCAGTCCACGGCTAGCGCTTAGCACAGATACGCAGTATTTT. Translation: CASSPRLALSTDTQYF.

The CDR3 sequence is CASSLVRGNEQFF. The CDR3 DNA sequence: TGTGCCAGCAGTTTGGTTAGGGGGAATGAGCAGTTCTTC. The gene calls are TRBV12-3 or TRBV12-4 and TRBJ2-1; weak D call: TRBD1 (6 bases). There are 13 residues in the CDR3. With 3 bases removed from V and 7 bases from J, the gap between germline ends came to 10 bases.

This clonotype was seen a few times. The rearrangement uses TRBV6-5 and TRBJ2-1; 9 bases match TRBD2. CDR3 length: 16 amino acids. Germline V gives CDR1 MNHEY, CDR2 SVGAGI. The V and J ends lost 0 bases and 5 bases, in that order; junction bases with no gene match: 5. CDR3 amino acids: CASSYSGLAGHNEQFF. CDR3 DNA: TGTGCCAGCAGTTACTCAGGGCTAGCGGGACACAATGAGCAGTTCTTC.

The V call is TRBV6-6, the J call TRBJ2-1; 9 bases match TRBD2. This CDR3 spans 15 amino acids. Germline values: CDR1 MNHNY, CDR2 SVGAGI (reference sequence). The ends lost 0 bases at V and 9 bases at J; junction bases unmatched: 6. The CDR3 loop reads CASSYSGGGAGEQFF. CDR3 bases: TGTGCCAGCAGTTACTCGGGCGGGGGGGCCGGTGAGCAGTTCTTC.

This clonotype appeared a few times. CDR3 loop: CASTQTAANEKLFF. CDR3 nucleotide sequence: TGTGCCAGCACCCAGACAGCCGCTAATGAAAAACTGTTTTTT. The rearrangement joins TRBV6-1 to TRBJ1-4, with D possibly matching TRBD1 (5 bases). In germline, CDR1 is MNHNS, CDR2 SASEGT. The ends were cut back, 7 bases at V and 3 bases at J, with 12 bases in the middle. The CDR3 contains 14 residues.

The CDR3 sequence is CASTTTGGATDTQYF. In nucleotides, the CDR3 is TGTGCCAGCACCACGACGGGAGGTGCCACAGATACGCAGTATTTT. This chain joins TRBV12-3 or TRBV12-4 and TRBJ2-3; 7 bases line up with TRBD2. V trimming: 7 bases; J trimming: 2 bases; junction bases outside the gene matches: 9. The CDR3 totals 15 residues.

CDR3 bases: TGCAGCGTTGAACTACAGGCTACCAACTATGGCTACACCTTC. This translates into CSVELQATNYGYTF. The chain couples TRBV29-1 to TRBJ1-2; tentative D call: TRBD1 (5 bases). The CDR3 runs 14 residues. CDR1 and CDR2 from the germline V gene are SQVTM and ANQGSEA. The germline V and J ends were trimmed by 2 bases and 2 bases, with 12 bases remaining between them.

The CDR3 spells CATSDQTENEQFF. CDR3 sequence (DNA): TGTGCCACCAGTGACCAAACAGAAAATGAGCAGTTCTTC. This rearrangement joins TRBV24-1 to TRBJ2-1; no firm D call. Germline CDR1 and CDR2: KGHDR and SFDVKD. This CDR3 contains 13 residues. V lost 4 bases and J 7 bases, leaving 10 bases between the germline ends.

A few counts support this clonotype. The DNA for the CDR3 is TGTGCCAGCAGCGGGTCCGGGACTAGCGGGAGGTTTAGCACAGATACGCAGTATTTT. Translated, it gives CASSGSGTSGRFSTDTQYF. The gene calls are TRBV7-2 and TRBJ2-3; 15 bases agree with TRBD2. The length of the CDR3 is 19 residues. Trimming took 5 bases from V and 0 from J; bases not matched to a gene: 9. Germline lookup yields CDR1 SGHTA and CDR2 FQGNSA.

The chain recombines TRBV6-1 with TRBJ2-1; 13 nucleotides line up with TRBD2. Germline V lookup: CDR1 MNHNS, CDR2 SASEGT. This CDR3 has 17 amino acids. V was clipped by 5 bases and J by 4 bases; unmatched bases: 8. The CDR3 region is CASSLTSGRAGYNEQFF. The DNA of the CDR3 is TGTGCCAGCAGTCTAACTAGCGGGAGGGCCGGGTACAATGAGCAGTTCTTC.

This clonotype turned up a few times. V is TRBV7-2 and J is TRBJ2-5, with D perhaps matching TRBD1 (5 bases). The V end lost 5 bases, the J end lost 11 bases, and 12 bases lay between the germline ends. CDR3 length: 11 residues. The germline gives CDR1 SGHTA, CDR2 FQGNSA. The CDR3 nucleotides read TGTGCCAGCAGCAATCTCAGGGAACAGTACTTC. Its translation: CASSNLREQYF.

A few counts support this clonotype. CDR3 bases: TGCAGCGTTGTCCGGGGAGGGGTGAACACTGAAGCTTTCTTT. Its protein is CSVVRGGVNTEAFF. The V gene is TRBV29-1, the J gene TRBJ1-1; D is perhaps TRBD1 (5 bases). Germline-derived CDR1 and CDR2 are SQVTM and ANQGSEA. V lost 4 bases, J lost 0 bases, and 12 bases lay in between. The CDR3 contains 14 residues.

The V and J genes are TRBV20-1 and TRBJ2-3, with D hard to call. V lost 5 bases and J 6 bases, leaving 21 bases between the germline ends. Per germline, CDR1 DFQATT and CDR2 SNEGSKA (reference sequence). This CDR3 has 15 residues. DNA of the CDR3: TGCAGTGCTCCAGGCACCCACCCGACGTTCGATACGCAGTATTTT. Its translation: CSAPGTHPTFDTQYF.

This chain uses TRBV29-1 with TRBJ2-3; a possible D gene is TRBD2 (5 bases). CDR3 size: 14 residues. Germline assignment: CDR1 SQVTM and CDR2 ANQGSEA. Trimming removed 4 bases at V and 5 bases at J, with 16 bases between. The CDR3 spells CSVAVAGAQDTQYF. As DNA, the CDR3 is TGCAGCGTTGCCGTGGCGGGTGCACAAGATACGCAGTATTTT.

The chain has TRBV11-2 and TRBJ2-5; the D gene is possibly TRBD1 (5 bases). With the DNA end fitting TRBJ2-7 better, the J assignment may be wrong. The length of the CDR3 is 15 residues. Per the germline V gene, CDR1 is SGHAT and CDR2 is FQNNGV. The CDR3 sequence is CASSLEPGPSYEQYF. In DNA form, the CDR3 reads TGTGCCAGCAGCTTAGAGCCAGGGCCCAGTTACGAGCAGTACTTC.

The chain carries TRBV6-5 and TRBJ1-1, with 9 bases aligning to TRBD1. After removal of 6 bases from V and 2 bases from J, the junction contained 10 bases not matched to a gene. Germline CDR1 reads MNHEY; CDR2 reads SVGAGI. This CDR3 has 16 residues. CDR3 amino acids: CASRSGTGILNTEAFF. For the CDR3, the DNA is TGTGCCAGCAGGTCCGGGACAGGGATACTCAACACTGAAGCTTTCTTT.

The chain recombines TRBV20-1 with TRBJ2-6; D is perhaps TRBD2 (6 bases). The CDR3 length is 16 residues. Germline V gives CDR1 DFQATT, CDR2 SNEGSKA (reference sequence). The V gene lost 0 bases and the J gene lost 3 bases, with 12 bases spanning the gap. The DNA of the CDR3 is TGCAGTGCTAGAGATTTTGGAGGGCTTGGGGCCAACGTCCTGACTTTC. It codes for CSARDFGGLGANVLTF.

This clonotype came up a few times. The chain recombines TRBV20-1 with TRBJ2-3, with 8 bases that match TRBD1. Germline CDR1 DFQATT, CDR2 SNEGSKA (reference sequence). V lost 3 bases and J lost 4; bases outside the gene matches: 6. The CDR3 is made up of 14 amino acids. For the CDR3, the DNA is TGCAGTGCTAGCCAGGGGGCAATGGCAGATACGCAGTATTTT. This codes for CSASQGAMADTQYF.

This clonotype was detected only a few times. The chain is built from TRBV20-1 and TRBJ2-1; a weak D match, TRBD1 (5 bases). The V end lost 3 bases, the J end lost 6 bases, and 9 bases lay between the germline ends. From germline, CDR1 is DFQATT and CDR2 SNEGSKA (reference sequence). The CDR3 has 12 amino acids. The CDR3 sequence is CSASSRVNEQFF. CDR3 in DNA: TGCAGTGCTAGTTCCAGGGTCAATGAGCAGTTCTTC.

The gene calls are TRBV19 and TRBJ2-1; D uncertain. Germline V lookup: CDR1 LNHDA, CDR2 SQIVND (reference sequence). This CDR3 contains 16 residues. Between the trimmed V and J ends, which lost 1 base and 2 bases, there was a span of 12 bases. The CDR3 region is CASSIGATGPYNEQFF. The CDR3 DNA follows: TGTGCCAGTAGTATAGGGGCGACGGGCCCCTACAATGAGCAGTTCTTC.

A few counts support this clonotype. This rearrangement joins TRBV6-6 to TRBJ2-7; D not certain. This CDR3 region has 13 residues. Germline CDR1 and CDR2: MNHNY and SVGAGI (reference sequence). V lost 1 base and J 2 bases, leaving 6 bases between the germline ends. The CDR3 nucleotides are TGTGCCAGCAGTTACTTGGTCGCCTACGAGCAGTACTTC. Its translation: CASSYLVAYEQYF.

V is TRBV6-5 and J is TRBJ2-1; D is uncertain. V lost 0 bases, J lost 3 bases, and 24 bases lay in between. Germline loops: CDR1 MNHEY, CDR2 SVGAGI. The CDR3 has 20 residues. The CDR3: CASSYSRTRNTPHNYNEQFF. In DNA, the CDR3 is TGTGCCAGCAGTTACTCGAGGACCAGAAATACCCCTCACAACTACAATGAGCAGTTCTTC.

This sequence joins TRBV12-3 or TRBV12-4 and TRBJ1-2, with D possibly being TRBD1 (5 bases). Trimming shortened V by 2 bases and J by 5 bases, and 15 bases separated the two germline ends. This CDR3 region has 15 residues. CDR3 protein: CASSLRGGAGYGYTF. The DNA of the CDR3 is TGTGCCAGCAGTTTACGGGGAGGGGCTGGGTATGGCTACACCTTC.

The chain has TRBV18 and TRBJ2-1; TRBD1 matches 8 bases. CDR1 KGHSH and CDR2 LQKENI come from the germline V gene. Unmatched junction bases numbered 6, after V lost 0 bases and J lost 8 bases. The CDR3 totals 15 residues. CDR3 region: CASSPPWTGQDEQFF. In DNA form, the CDR3 reads TGTGCCAGCTCACCACCGTGGACAGGGCAGGATGAGCAGTTCTTC.